This TCR beta chain was sequenced in a study of shared clonotypes between healthy human individuals. The length of the CDR3 is 11 residues. The germline V gene has CDR1 MDHEN and CDR2 SYDVKM. Deletions cut 6 bases from V and 3 bases from J, with 5 bases between. Turning to this clone: Its matching antigen is unknown. The same CDR3 also results from other DNA sequences found in this sample.

Method: immunoSEQ multiplex PCR; TCRdb's copy keeps in-frame clones and lacks some. Here the sample spans roughly 2.2 million clones, under 95% being singletons. Notes on the study in general: Shared clonotypes: 4.5% to 5% naive CD4, around 3.5% naive CD8, around 2.4% memory CD4, under 0.45% memory CD8. Larger estimated richness was generally seen in naive subsets than in memory subsets.

This sequence joins TRBV28 and TRBJ2-5; D not resolved. This clonotype originated in a man aged 18-30 years in good health. Some clones in this sample may be carry-over from other donors' samples. Sequenced input: naive CD4+ T cells from PBMCs. Indicated subset: CD45RA+ positively selected. The CDR3 nucleotides read TGTGCCAGCAGCCGAGAAGAGACCCAGTACTTC. Protein: CASSREETQYF.